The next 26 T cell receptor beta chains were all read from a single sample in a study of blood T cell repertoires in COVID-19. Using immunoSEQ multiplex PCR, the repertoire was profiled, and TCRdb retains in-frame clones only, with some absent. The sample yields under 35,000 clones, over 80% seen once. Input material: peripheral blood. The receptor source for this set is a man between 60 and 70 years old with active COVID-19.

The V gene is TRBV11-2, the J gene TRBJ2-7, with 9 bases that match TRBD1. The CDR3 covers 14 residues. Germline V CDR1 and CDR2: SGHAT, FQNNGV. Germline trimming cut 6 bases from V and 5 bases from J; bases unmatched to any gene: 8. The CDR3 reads CASSLTGGWDEQYF. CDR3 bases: TGTGCCAGCAGTCTTACAGGGGGCTGGGACGAGCAGTACTTC.

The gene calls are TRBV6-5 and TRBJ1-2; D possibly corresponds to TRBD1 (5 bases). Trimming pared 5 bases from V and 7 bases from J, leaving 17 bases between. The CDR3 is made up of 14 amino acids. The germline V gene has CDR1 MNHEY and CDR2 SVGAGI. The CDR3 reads CASSLDGLQGGYTF. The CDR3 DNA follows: TGTGCCAGCAGTCTCGACGGGCTTCAGGGTGGCTACACCTTC.

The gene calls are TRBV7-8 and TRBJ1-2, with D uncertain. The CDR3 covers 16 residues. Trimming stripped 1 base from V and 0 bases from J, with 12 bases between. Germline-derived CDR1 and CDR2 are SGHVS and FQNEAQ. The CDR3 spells CASSLGLFPSNYGYTF. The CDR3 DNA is TGTGCCAGCAGCTTAGGGCTGTTTCCTTCTAACTATGGCTACACCTTC.

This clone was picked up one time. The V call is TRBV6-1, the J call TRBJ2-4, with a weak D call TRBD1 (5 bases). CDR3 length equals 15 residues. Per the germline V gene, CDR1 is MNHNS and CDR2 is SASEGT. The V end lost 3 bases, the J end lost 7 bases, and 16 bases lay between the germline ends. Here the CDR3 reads CASSEFGQGGNIQYF. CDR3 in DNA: TGTGCCAGCAGTGAGTTCGGCCAGGGCGGTAACATTCAGTACTTC.

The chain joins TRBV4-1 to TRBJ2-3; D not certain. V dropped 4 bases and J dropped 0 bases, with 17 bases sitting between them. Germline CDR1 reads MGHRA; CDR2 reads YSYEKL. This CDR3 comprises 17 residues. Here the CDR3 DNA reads TGCGCCAGCAGCCTCACTGGCGGAGCAACCAGCACAGATACGCAGTATTTT. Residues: CASSLTGGATSTDTQYF.

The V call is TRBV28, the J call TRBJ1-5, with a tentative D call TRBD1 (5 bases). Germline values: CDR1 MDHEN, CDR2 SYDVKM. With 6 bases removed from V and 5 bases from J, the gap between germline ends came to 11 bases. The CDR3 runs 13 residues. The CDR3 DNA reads TGTGCCAGCAGATCCACAGGTTATCAGCCCCAGCATTTT. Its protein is CASRSTGYQPQHF.

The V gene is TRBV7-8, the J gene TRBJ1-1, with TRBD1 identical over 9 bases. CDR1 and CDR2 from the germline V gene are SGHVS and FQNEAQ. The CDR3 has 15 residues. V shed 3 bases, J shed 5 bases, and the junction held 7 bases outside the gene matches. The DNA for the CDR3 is TGTGCCAGCAGCTTTACCGGGACAGGGTGGACTGAAGCTTTCTTT. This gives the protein CASSFTGTGWTEAFF.

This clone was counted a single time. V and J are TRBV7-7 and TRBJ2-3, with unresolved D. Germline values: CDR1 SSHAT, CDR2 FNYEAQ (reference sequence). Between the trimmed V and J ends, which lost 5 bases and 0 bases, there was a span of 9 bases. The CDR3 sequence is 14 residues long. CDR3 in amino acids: CASSKHLSTDTQYF. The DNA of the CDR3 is TGTGCCAGCAGCAAACACCTGAGCACAGATACGCAGTATTTT.

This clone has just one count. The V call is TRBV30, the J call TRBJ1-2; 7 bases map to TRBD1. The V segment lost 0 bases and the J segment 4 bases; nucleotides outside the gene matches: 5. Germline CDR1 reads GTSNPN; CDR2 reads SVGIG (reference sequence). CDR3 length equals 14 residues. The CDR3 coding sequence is TGTGCCTGGAGTGTAGCAGGGGGAATCTATGGCTACACCTTC. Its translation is CAWSVAGGIYGYTF.

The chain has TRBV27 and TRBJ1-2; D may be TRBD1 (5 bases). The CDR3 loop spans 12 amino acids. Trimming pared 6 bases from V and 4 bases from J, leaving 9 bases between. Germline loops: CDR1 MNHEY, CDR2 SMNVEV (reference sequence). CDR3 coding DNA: TGTGCCAGCAGGGACATGGGCTATGGCTACACCTTC. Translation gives CASRDMGYGYTF.

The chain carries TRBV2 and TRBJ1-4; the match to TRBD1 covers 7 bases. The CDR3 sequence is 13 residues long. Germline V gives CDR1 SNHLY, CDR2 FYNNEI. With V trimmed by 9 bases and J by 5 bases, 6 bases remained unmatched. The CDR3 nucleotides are TGTGCCAGTCGCAGGGGGTTAAATGAAAAACTGTTTTTT. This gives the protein CASRRGLNEKLFF.

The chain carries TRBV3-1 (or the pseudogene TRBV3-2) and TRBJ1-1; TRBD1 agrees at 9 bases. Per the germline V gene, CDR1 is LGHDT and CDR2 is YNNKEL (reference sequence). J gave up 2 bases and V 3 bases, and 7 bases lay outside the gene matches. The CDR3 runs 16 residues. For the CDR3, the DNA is TGTGCCAGCAGCCACAACAGGGGGCTTAGAAACACTGAAGCTTTCTTT. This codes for CASSHNRGLRNTEAFF.

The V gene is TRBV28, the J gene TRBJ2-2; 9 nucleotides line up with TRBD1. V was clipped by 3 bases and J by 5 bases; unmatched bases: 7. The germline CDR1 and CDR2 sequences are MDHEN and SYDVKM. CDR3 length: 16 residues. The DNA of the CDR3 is TGTGCCAGCAGTTTCTTCGGACAGGGGTATACCGGGGAGCTGTTTTTT. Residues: CASSFFGQGYTGELFF.

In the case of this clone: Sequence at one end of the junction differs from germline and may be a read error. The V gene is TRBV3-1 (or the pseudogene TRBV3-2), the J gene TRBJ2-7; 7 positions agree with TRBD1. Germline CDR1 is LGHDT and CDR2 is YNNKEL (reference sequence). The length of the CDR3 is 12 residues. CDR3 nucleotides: TGTGCCAGCAGCCAAGCTCCGGGACAGCATTACTTC. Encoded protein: CASSQAPGQHYF.

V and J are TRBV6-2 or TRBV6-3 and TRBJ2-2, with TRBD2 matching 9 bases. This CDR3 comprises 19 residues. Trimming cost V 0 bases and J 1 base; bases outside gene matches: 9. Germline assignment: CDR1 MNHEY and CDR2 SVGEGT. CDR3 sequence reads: CASSYSKASGNLNTGELFF. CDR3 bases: TGTGCCAGCAGTTACTCGAAGGCTAGCGGGAACCTGAACACCGGGGAGCTGTTTTTT.

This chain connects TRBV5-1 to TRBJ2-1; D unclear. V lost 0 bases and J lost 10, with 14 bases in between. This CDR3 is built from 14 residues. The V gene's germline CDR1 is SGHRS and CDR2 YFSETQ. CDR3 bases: TGCGCCAGCAGCTTGGGGGCAGTGGCTCACGAGCAGTTCTTC. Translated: CASSLGAVAHEQFF.

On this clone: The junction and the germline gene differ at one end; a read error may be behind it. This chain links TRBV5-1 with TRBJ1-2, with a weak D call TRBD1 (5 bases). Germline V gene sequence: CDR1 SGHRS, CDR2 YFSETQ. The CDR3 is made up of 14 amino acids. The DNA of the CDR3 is TGCGCCAGCAGCTTGGGTTTTGCGGGGACGGCCTCCCTCTTC. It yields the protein CASSLGFAGTASLF.

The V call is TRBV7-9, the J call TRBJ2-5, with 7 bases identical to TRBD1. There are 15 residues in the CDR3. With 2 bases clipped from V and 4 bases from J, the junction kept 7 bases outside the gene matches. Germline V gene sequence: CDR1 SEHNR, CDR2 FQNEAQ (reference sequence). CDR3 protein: CASSLLEGARETQYF. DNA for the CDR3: TGTGCCAGCAGCTTACTCGAGGGGGCAAGAGAGACCCAGTACTTC.

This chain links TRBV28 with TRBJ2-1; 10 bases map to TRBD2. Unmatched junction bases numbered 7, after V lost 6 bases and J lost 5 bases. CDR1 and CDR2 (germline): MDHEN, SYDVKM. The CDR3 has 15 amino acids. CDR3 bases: TGTGCCAGCAGCCGACGGACTAGCGGAAACAATGAGCAGTTCTTC. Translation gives CASSRRTSGNNEQFF.

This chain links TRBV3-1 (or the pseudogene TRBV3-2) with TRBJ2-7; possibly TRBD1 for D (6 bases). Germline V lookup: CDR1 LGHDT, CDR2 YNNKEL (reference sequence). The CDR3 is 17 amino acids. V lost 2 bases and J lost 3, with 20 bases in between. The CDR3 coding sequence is TGTGCCAGCAGCCAAAGTTCACCAGGGGCCCGTCACTACGAGCAGTACTTC. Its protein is CASSQSSPGARHYEQYF.

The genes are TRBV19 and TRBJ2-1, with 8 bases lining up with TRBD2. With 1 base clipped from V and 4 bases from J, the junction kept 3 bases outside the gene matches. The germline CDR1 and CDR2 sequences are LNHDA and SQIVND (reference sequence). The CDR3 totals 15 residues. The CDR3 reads CASSIGLAGYNEQFF. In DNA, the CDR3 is TGTGCCAGTAGTATAGGGCTAGCGGGTTACAATGAGCAGTTCTTC.

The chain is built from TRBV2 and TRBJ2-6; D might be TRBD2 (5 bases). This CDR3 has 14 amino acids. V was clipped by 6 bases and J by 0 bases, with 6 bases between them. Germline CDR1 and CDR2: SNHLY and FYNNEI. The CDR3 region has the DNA TGTGCCAGCAGGGGAGCCTCTGGGGCCAACGTCCTGACTTTC. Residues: CASRGASGANVLTF. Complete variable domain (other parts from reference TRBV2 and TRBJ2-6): EPEVTQTPSHQVTQMGQEVILRCVPISNHLYFYWYRQILGQKVEFLVSFYNNEISEKSEIFDDQFSVERPDGSNFTLKIRSTKLEDSAMYFCASRGASGANVLTFGAGSRLTVL.

DNA of the CDR3: TGTGCCAGCAGTTCGGGACTGGCCACCGGGGAGCTGTTTTTT. It specifies CASSSGLATGELFF. The chain couples TRBV27 to TRBJ2-2, with a weak D call TRBD2 (6 bases). Germline CDR1 MNHEY, CDR2 SMNVEV (reference sequence). V was clipped by 4 bases and J by 4 bases, with 10 bases between them. This CDR3 contains 14 residues.

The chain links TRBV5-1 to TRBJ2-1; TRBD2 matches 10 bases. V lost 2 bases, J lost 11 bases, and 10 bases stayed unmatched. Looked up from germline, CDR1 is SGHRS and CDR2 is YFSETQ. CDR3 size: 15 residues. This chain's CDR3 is CASSFVASGSNKQFF. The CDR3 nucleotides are TGCGCCAGCAGCTTTGTGGCTAGCGGGAGTAACAAGCAGTTCTTC.

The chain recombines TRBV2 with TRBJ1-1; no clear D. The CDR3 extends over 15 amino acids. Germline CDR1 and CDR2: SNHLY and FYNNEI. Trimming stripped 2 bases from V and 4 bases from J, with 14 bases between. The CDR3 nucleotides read TGTGCCAGCAGTGAACCTCGGGGTTTCACCACTGAAGCTTTCTTT. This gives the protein CASSEPRGFTTEAFF.

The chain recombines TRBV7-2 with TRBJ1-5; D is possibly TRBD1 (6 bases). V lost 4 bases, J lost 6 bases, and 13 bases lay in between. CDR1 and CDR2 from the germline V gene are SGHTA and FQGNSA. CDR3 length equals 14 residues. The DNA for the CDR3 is TGTGCCAGCAGCTACCAGGGGAGTAGTCAGCCCCAGCATTTT. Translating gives CASSYQGSSQPQHF.